This T cell receptor (beta chain) came from a study of T cells in Graves' hyperthyroidism and ophthalmopathy. Study results and caveats: Most clonotypes expanded in the thyroid (above 0.001) were also present in blood.

This CDR3 region has 14 residues. The V gene lost 4 bases and the J gene lost 6 bases, with 15 bases spanning the gap. Germline V gene sequence: CDR1 SGHTA, CDR2 FQGTGA. As regards this clonotype: Its cognate antigen is unknown.

Researchers took RNA transcripts and amplified the TCR beta CDR3 regions from them. First-round RT-PCR targeting the TCR CDR3 was performed with the HTBI primer set. TCRdb independently ran MiXCR on the multiplex PCR reads; one entry per CDR3 protein. Here the sample spans roughly 750,000 distinct CDR3 sequences, 15% to 20% being singletons. The sequence came from a man younger than 35 with Graves' hyperthyroidism. Sequenced material: blood. V usage is TRBV7-3 and J usage is TRBJ2-5; TRBD2 is a possible D gene (5 bases). The DNA of the CDR3 is TGTGCCAGCAGCTCCGGACTCGGTGGGAAGACCCAGTACTTC. As protein: CASSSGLGGKTQYF.